The T cell receptor beta chain described here comes from a study of blood T cell repertoires in COVID-19 (dated by TCRdb to the early 2020s). Describing the broader study: Collaborator samples came from the United States, Italy and Spain and covered acute and convalescent phases of COVID-19. The material from the prospective study consisted of cDNA or gDNA derived from T cells, B-cell-depleted T cells, or PBMCs. Subjects who had been exposed to COVID-19, were actively infected with it, or had recovered from it provided the deeply sampled blood TCRbeta repertoires that made up the dataset. The repertoires were made available in a free public database intended to serve as a resource for research on the immune response to SARS-CoV-2. Samples were obtained from the ongoing ImmuneRACE study (first 160 participants) and from 950 to 1,500 subjects provided by 6 global collaborators. A de-identified subject ID, COVID-19 status, age in years and sex were almost always included in the sample metadata. Where HLA class I and class II types were available, the types were taken from metadata supplied by the sample provider, not from assay-based typing.

The immunoSEQ Assay, a bias-controlled multiplex PCR, was used to amplify TCRbeta CDR3 regions from genomic DNA. On the authors' methods: The number of nucleated cells in each sample was estimated by amplification of reference gene primers within the assay. Sequence reads were collapsed and filtered to measure the absolute abundance of every unique TCRbeta CDR3 rearrangement. For each sample, productive Simpson clonality was calculated as the square root of Simpson's diversity index across productive rearrangements. The table comes from immuneACCESS by way of TCRdb, which keeps in-frame sequences with V and J called. Part of the clones is missing from these tables; in studies checked, under half for an unresolved V gene and the rest for unknown reasons. That table furnishes V, J and clone size, whereas the DNA furnished D and trimming. The sample table contains around 260,000 clones; only one count was recorded for 75% to 90% of them. About 2% of the sample goes to the ten largest clones.

Each collaborating institution followed its own protocols to collect whole blood in K2EDTA tubes. For TCRbeta analysis, collaborators shipped samples in one of three forms: frozen whole blood, isolated PBMCs, or DNA extracted from either of those sample types. With regard to this clone: There is no known antigen for this receptor. No much larger clonotype is one base removed from it; base qualities were not supplied.

Trimming accounts for 4 bases at V and 8 bases at J, while the number of junction bases matched to no gene is 6. The CDR3 sequence holds 13 residues, the cysteine and phenylalanine included. The only DNA kept is the CDR3, 39 bases in frame from the first base. From a lookup of the germline V gene (reference sequence), CDR1 and CDR2 are SGHNT and YYREEE. Overall study outcomes, separate from this receptor: Clinical and demographic metadata were provided uncurated, with the amount varying by source and participant.

The TCR originated in a young man with active or convalescent COVID-19. The sample comprised peripheral blood. The rearranged segments are TRBV5-4 and TRBJ2-1; TRBD2 fits 7 bases in the junction. CDR3 protein: CASSPPSGDEQFF. In nucleotides, the sequence is TGTGCCAGCAGCCCCCCTAGCGGCGATGAGCAGTTCTTC.